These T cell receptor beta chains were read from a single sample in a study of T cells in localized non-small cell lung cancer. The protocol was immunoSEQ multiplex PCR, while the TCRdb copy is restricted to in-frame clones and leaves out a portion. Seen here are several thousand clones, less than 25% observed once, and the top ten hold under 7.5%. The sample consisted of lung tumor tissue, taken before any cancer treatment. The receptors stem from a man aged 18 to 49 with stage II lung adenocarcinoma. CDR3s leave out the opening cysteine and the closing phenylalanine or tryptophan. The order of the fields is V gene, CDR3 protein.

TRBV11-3,ASSLDLPRSTGELF
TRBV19,ASSSGGSRGPFEQY
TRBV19,ASGGDRSYEQY
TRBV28,ASSKGGPLGEQY
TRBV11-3,ASSFRDGSYEQY
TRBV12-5,ASVKNGTPNSPLH
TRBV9,ASTPVGNNQPQH
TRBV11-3,ASSSPQDSVGYT
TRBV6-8,ASSYPGLGEF
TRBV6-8,ASSLWTGQGHEQY
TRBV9,ASSPGLGRTDTQY
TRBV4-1,ASSQTPGSSYEQY
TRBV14,ASSAGLRQPQH
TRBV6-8,ASIRTRETQY
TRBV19,ASSISSSGAITYEQY
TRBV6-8,ASSYSWEGDTEAF
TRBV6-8,ASSDSDNTEAF